This T cell receptor (beta chain) was sequenced in a study of blood T cell repertoires in COVID-19. Study information: Spain, Italy and the United States supplied samples that represented acute and convalescent COVID-19. PBMCs, B-cell-depleted T cells, or T cells provided the cDNA or gDNA that made up the material.

V shed 5 bases and J 5 bases; nucleotides not matched to a gene: 10. The CDR3 sequence is 16 residues long. CDR1 LGHNA and CDR2 YNFKEQ come from the germline V gene. Only a few counts were recorded for this clone. In the study's own analysis: Estimates of nucleated cell counts were drawn from the amplification of reference gene primers. TCRdb's table, derived via immunoSEQ multiplex PCR, lists solely in-frame clones and lacks some. V and J calls and clone size are those listed in that table; D and trimming were worked out from the DNA. The sample includes approximately 65,000 clones, 80% to 90% of them seen just once.

This clonotype was sampled from a human donor in a cohort sampled during active COVID-19. Sequencing used peripheral blood. This chain links TRBV4-2 with TRBJ2-1; 9 bases fit TRBD1. CDR3 sequence (DNA): TGTGCCAGCAGCGGGCGTGTGGGACAGGGAAACAATGAGCAGTTCTTC. It is translated as CASSGRVGQGNNEQFF.